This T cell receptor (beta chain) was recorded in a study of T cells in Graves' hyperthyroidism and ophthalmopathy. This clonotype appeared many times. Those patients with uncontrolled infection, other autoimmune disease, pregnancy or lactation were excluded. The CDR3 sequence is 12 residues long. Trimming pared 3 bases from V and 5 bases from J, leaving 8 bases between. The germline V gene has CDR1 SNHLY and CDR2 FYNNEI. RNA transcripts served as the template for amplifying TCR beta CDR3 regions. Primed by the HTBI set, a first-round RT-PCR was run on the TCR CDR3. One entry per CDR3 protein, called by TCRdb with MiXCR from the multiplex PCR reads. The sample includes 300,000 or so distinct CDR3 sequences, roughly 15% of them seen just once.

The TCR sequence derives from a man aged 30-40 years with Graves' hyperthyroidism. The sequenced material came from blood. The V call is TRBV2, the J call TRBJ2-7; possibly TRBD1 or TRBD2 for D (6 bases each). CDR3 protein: CASSEGGHEQYF. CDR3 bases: TGTGCCAGCAGTGAGGGGGGCCACGAGCAGTACTTC.